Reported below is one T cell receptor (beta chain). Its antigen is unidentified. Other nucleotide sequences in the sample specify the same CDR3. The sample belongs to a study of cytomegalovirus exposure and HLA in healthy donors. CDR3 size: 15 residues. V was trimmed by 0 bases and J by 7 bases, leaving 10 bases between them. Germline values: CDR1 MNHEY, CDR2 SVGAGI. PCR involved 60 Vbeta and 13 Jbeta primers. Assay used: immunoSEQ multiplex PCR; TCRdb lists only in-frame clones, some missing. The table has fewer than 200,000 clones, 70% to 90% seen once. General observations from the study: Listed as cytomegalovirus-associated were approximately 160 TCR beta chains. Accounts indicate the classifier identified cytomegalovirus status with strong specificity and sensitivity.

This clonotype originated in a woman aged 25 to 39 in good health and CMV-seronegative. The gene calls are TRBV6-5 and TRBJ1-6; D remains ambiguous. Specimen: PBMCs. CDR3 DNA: TGTGCCAGCAGTTACTCGACGGGAGGGAATTCACCCCTCCACTTT. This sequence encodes CASSYSTGGNSPLHF.